The 8 T cell receptor beta chains given below trace back to one sample, sequenced in a study of blood T cell repertoires in COVID-19. Produced via immunoSEQ multiplex PCR; TCRdb's table is partial and in-frame only. The sample includes 200,000 to 250,000 clones, about 88% of them seen just once. Sequencing was carried out using peripheral blood. The receptors stem from a woman between 65 and 79 years old with active or convalescent COVID-19.

The CDR3: CASSLASRDTEAFF. CDR3 in DNA: TGTGCCAGCAGCTTAGCCTCCAGGGACACTGAAGCTTTCTTT. V is TRBV11-2 and J is TRBJ1-1; D is possibly TRBD1 (5 bases). Germline CDR1 is SGHAT and CDR2 is FQNNGV. The CDR3 is 14 residues long. Trimming took off 1 base at V and 3 bases at J, with 9 bases between the two ends.

This rearrangement joins TRBV23-1 to TRBJ1-1, with no clear D. TRBV23-1 is an ORF, with its function uncertain. The V and J ends lost 6 bases and 10 bases respectively, with 15 bases between them. There are 12 residues in the CDR3. This CDR3 reads CASRSAEEGAFF. DNA of the CDR3: TGCGCCAGCAGATCCGCGGAGGAGGGAGCTTTCTTT.

The rearrangement uses TRBV5-4 and TRBJ1-5, with D possibly TRBD1 on 6 matching bases. Germline CDR1 is SGHNT and CDR2 is YYREEE (reference sequence). The ends were cut back, 4 bases at V and 7 bases at J, with 18 bases in the middle. This CDR3 has 15 amino acids. In DNA, the CDR3 is TGTGCCAGCAGCCTGGTGCCAGGGGCGGGCCAGCCCCAGCATTTT. Amino acids: CASSLVPGAGQPQHF.

This chain connects TRBV9 to TRBJ1-2; D is perhaps TRBD1 (5 bases). The V and J ends lost 4 bases and 1 base respectively, with 17 bases between them. CDR1 is SGDLS, CDR2 YYNGEE, per germline. The CDR3 spans 16 residues. CDR3 coding DNA: TGTGCCAGCAGCCTCTCGGCGGGGGATCTTAACTATGGCTACACCTTC. Amino acid sequence: CASSLSAGDLNYGYTF.

The chain combines TRBV5-8 with TRBJ1-2, with no clear D. This CDR3 has 15 amino acids. V lost 4 bases and J 0 bases, leaving 13 bases between the germline ends. CDR1 SGHTS and CDR2 YDEGEE come from the germline V gene. The CDR3 protein is CASSAIGEANYGYTF. The CDR3 nucleotides read TGTGCCAGCAGCGCCATAGGAGAAGCTAACTATGGCTACACCTTC.

Written as DNA, the CDR3 is TGTGCCAGCAGCCCAGAACCCATAGCGGGGGGGCCTAGGGATACGCAGTATTTT. Translation gives CASSPEPIAGGPRDTQYF. V and J are TRBV11-2 and TRBJ2-3, with 11 positions matching TRBD2. V lost 5 bases, J lost 6 bases, and 16 bases stayed unmatched. CDR1 is SGHAT and CDR2 is FQNNGV in the germline V gene. CDR3 length equals 18 residues.

The V gene is TRBV2, the J gene TRBJ1-1, with D tentatively TRBD1 (6 bases). With 9 bases removed from V and 2 bases from J, the gap between germline ends came to 10 bases. The CDR3 length is 12 residues. Germline V gene data show CDR1 as SNHLY and CDR2 as FYNNEI. This chain's CDR3 is CARGQSNTEAFF. Here the CDR3 DNA reads TGTGCCAGAGGACAGAGCAACACTGAAGCTTTCTTT.

The chain links TRBV7-8 to TRBJ2-7, with 8 bases aligning to TRBD1. The V segment lost 4 bases and the J segment 2 bases; nucleotides outside the gene matches: 7. CDR3 length: 15 residues. Looked up from germline, CDR1 is SGHVS and CDR2 is FQNEAQ. This CDR3 is CASSYGTGGPYEQYF. In DNA form, the CDR3 reads TGTGCCAGCAGCTACGGGACAGGCGGGCCCTACGAGCAGTACTTC. Variable domain in full (rest from reference TRBV7-8 and TRBJ2-7): GAGVSQSPRYKVAKRGQDVALRCDPISGHVSLFWYQQALGQGPEFLTYFQNEAQLDKSGLPSDRFFAERPEGSVSTLKIQRTQQEDSAVYLCASSYGTGGPYEQYFGPGTRLTVT.